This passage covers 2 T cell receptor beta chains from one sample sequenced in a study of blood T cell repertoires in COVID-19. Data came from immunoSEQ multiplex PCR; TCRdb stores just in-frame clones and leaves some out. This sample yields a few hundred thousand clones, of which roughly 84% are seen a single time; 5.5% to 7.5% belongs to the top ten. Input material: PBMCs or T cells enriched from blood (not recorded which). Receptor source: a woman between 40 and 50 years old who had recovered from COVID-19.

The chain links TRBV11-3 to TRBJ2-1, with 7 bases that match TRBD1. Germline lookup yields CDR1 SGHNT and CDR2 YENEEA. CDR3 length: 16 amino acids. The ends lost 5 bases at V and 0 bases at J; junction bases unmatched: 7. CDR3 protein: CASSADRRSSYNEQFF. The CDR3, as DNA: TGTGCCAGCAGCGCGGACAGGAGGAGCTCCTACAATGAGCAGTTCTTC.

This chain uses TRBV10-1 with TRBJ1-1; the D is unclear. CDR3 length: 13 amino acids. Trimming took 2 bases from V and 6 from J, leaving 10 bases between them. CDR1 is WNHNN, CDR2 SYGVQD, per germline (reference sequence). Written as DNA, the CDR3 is TGCGCCAGCAGTGAGCTATGGTCTTCTGAAGCTTTCTTT. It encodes CASSELWSSEAFF.